This T cell receptor beta chain was captured by sequencing in a study of identical twins. In TCRdb, the 5' RACE reads were re-called with MiXCR into one record per CDR3 protein. This table has 650,000 to 750,000 distinct CDR3 sequences, 21% appearing once. This CDR3 is built from 15 residues. V lost 7 bases to trimming and J lost 6 bases, with 20 bases between them. Germline CDR1 is MNHNS and CDR2 is SASEGT. The same specimen was also included in a second study, on T cells expressing NK-cell markers.

The sample was PBMCs. This receptor was taken from a woman between 18 and 29 years old in good health. The V gene is TRBV6-1, the J gene TRBJ2-3; perhaps TRBD1 as D (7 bases). CDR3 loop: CASTPGVARGDTQYF. CDR3 in DNA: TGTGCCAGCACCCCGGGGGTCGCCAGGGGGGATACGCAGTATTTT.